This record concerns one T cell receptor (beta chain) sequence. This sample is part of a study of blood T cell repertoires in COVID-19. Overall study: Samples representing acute and convalescent COVID-19 were sourced from the United States, Italy and Spain. The cDNA or gDNA used as material had been derived from T cells, B-cell-depleted T cells, or PBMCs.

Germline CDR1 and CDR2: SGHTA and FQGTGA. CDR3 length: 13 residues. The V gene lost 2 bases and the J gene lost 9 bases, with 8 bases spanning the gap. Libraries were prepared by immunoSEQ multiplex PCR; TCRdb keeps only in-frame clonotypes and omits some of them. The data contain roughly 300,000 clones, approximately 89% of them singletons. The sequence was collected from a woman in her 30s with COVID-19, enrolled during active disease. This chain connects TRBV7-3 to TRBJ1-6; no firm D call. Sequencing used peripheral blood. The CDR3 here is CASSLLGGSPLHF. The CDR3 nucleotides read TGTGCCAGCAGCTTACTTGGAGGTTCACCCCTCCACTTT.